This TCR beta chain was retrieved from a study of CD8 T cells in ankylosing spondylitis. This clonotype was recorded at least ten times. Germline CDR1 is MDHEN and CDR2 is SYDVKM. V lost 5 bases and J lost 4; bases outside the gene matches: 9. This CDR3 is 15 amino acids long. TCRdb independently ran MiXCR on the 5' RACE reads; one entry per CDR3 protein. Of about 160,000 distinct CDR3 sequences in the sample, approximately 20% were seen once. The clonotype was recovered from a male donor with ankylosing spondylitis or in good health (not recorded which). Sequenced material: blood, either unsorted or a sorted T cell fraction (not recorded which). The genes are TRBV28 and TRBJ2-7; TRBD2 matches 9 bases. The CDR3 nucleotides are TGTGCCAGCAGTCCTGTAGCGGGAGAGGATTACGAGCAGTACTTC. Protein sequence: CASSPVAGEDYEQYF.